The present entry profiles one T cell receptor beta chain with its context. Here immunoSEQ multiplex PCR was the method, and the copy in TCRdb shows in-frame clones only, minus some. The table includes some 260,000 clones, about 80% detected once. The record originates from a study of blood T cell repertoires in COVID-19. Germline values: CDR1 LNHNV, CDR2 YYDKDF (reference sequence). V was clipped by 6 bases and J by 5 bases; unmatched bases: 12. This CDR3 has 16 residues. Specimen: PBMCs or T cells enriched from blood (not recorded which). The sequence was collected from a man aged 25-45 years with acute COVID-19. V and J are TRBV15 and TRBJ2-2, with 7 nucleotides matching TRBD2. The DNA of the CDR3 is TGTGCCACCAGAACCTCCTCGGGGGAGGGGACCGGGGAGCTGTTTTTT. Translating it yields CATRTSSGEGTGELFF.